This TCR beta chain was found in a study of blood T cells in healthy people across ages. The study, taken as a whole, reports: Both higher diversity and more naive CD4+ cells marked long-lived donors when set against aged donors. Per million T cells, TCR beta diversity dropped about linearly as age rose.

Roughly 9.5 milliliters of peripheral blood were drawn from each donor into EDTA-treated tubes. Germline assignment: CDR1 SGHNT and CDR2 YYREEE (reference sequence). There are 14 residues in the CDR3. Trimming pared 0 bases from V and 4 bases from J, leaving 11 bases between. Of note for this clonotype: Its specificity is not known.

Using a J-beta primer mix together with a sample-barcoded 5' primer, a second PCR was run for roughly 6 to 12 cycles. Using its own MiXCR run on the 5' RACE reads, TCRdb lists one record per CDR3 protein. The data show 910,000 or so distinct CDR3 sequences, 45% to 60% seen once. This sequence joins TRBV5-4 and TRBJ2-7; D unresolved. The origin of this receptor is a woman in her sixties or seventies in good health. The material sequenced was blood. This chain's CDR3 is CASSLEWTNYEQYF. The CDR3 DNA is TGTGCCAGCAGCTTGGAGTGGACGAATTACGAGCAGTACTTC.